What follows describes a single T cell receptor (beta chain). Antigen: not known. The data stem from a study of cytomegalovirus exposure and HLA in healthy donors. The PCR was carried out with 60 Vbeta primers and 13 Jbeta primers. Data came from immunoSEQ multiplex PCR; TCRdb stores just in-frame clones and leaves some out. The data hold 150,000 to 200,000 clones, with roughly 70% observed a single time. The V gene end was trimmed by 2 bases and the J gene end by 5 bases; junction bases not matched to a gene: 6. Germline loops: CDR1 SGDLS, CDR2 YYNGEE. This CDR3 contains 15 residues. Overall study results and limits: Most TCR sequences were uncommon, yet certain public TCRs appeared in many donors. Cytomegalovirus association was listed for about 170 TCR beta chains.

The chain uses TRBV9 and TRBJ2-1; 8 nucleotides align to TRBD1. This TCR derives from a woman aged 25 to 39 in good health and CMV-seronegative. Sequences were obtained from PBMCs. The CDR3 reads CASSVDGQGHNEQFF. The DNA for the CDR3 is TGTGCCAGCAGCGTCGACGGACAGGGACACAATGAGCAGTTCTTC.